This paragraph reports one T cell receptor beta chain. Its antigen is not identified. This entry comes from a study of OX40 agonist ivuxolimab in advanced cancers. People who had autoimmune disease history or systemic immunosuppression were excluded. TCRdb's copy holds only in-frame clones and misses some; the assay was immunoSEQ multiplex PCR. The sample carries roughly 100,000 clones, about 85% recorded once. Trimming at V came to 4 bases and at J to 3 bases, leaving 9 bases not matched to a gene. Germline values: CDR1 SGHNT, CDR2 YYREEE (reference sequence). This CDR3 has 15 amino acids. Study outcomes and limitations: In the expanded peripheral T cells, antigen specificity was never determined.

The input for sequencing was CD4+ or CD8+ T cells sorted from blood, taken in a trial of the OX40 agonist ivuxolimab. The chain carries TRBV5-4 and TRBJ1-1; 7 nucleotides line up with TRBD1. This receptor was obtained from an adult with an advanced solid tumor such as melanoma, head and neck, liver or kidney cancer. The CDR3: CASSLGGGGDTEAFF. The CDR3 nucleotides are TGTGCCAGCAGCCTCGGAGGGGGCGGGGACACTGAAGCTTTCTTT.